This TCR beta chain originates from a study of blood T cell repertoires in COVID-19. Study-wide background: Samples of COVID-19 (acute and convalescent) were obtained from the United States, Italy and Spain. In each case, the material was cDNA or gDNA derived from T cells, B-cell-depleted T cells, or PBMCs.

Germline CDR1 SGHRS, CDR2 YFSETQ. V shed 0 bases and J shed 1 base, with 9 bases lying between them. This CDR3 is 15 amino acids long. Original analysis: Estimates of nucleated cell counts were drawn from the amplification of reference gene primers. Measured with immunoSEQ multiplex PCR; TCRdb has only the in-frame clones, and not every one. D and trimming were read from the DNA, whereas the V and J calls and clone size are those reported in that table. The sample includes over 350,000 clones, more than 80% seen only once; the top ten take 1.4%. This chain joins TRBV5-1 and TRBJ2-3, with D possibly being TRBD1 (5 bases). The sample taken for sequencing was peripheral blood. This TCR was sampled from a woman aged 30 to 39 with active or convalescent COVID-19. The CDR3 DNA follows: TGCGCCAGCAGCTTGGCGGTGGGGCGCACAGATACGCAGTATTTT. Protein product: CASSLAVGRTDTQYF. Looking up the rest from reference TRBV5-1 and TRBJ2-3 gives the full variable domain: KAGVTQTPRYLIKTRGQQVTLSCSPISGHRSVSWYQQTPGQGLQFLFEYFSETQRNKGNFPGRFSGRQFSNSRSEMNVSTLELGDSALYLCASSLAVGRTDTQYFGPGTRLTVL.